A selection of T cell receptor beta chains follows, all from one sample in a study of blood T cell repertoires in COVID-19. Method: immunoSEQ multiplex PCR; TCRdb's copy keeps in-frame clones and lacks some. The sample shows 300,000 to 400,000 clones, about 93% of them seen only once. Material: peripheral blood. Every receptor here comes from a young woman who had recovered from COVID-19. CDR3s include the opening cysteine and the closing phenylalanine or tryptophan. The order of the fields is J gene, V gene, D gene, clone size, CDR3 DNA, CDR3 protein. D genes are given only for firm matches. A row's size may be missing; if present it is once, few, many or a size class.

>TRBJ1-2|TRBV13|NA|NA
TGTGCCAGCAGCTCGCTGCTTGGGCAGTCAGGCTACACCTTC
CASSSLLGQSGYTF
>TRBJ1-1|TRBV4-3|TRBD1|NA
TGCGCCAGCAGCCGATTGGGACAGGGGCTCCCTGAAGCTTTCTTT
CASSRLGQGLPEAFF
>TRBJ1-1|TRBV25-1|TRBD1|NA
TGTGCCAGCCGATCCGGGACAGCGAACACTGAAGCTTTCTTT
CASRSGTANTEAFF
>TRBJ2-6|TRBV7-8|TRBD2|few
TGTGCCAGCAGCCAGACTAGCGGGACGTTCTCTGGGGCCAACGTCCTGACTTTC
CASSQTSGTFSGANVLTF
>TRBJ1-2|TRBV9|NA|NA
TGTGCCAGCAGTCACTTGGACGGGATTTTCTATGGCTACACCTTC
CASSHLDGIFYGYTF
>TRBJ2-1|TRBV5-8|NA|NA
TGTGCCAGCAGCTCCGGGTTCCCGGGGAGCAATGAGCAGTTCTTC
CASSSGFPGSNEQFF
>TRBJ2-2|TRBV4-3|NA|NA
TGCGCCAGCAGCCAAGATCGAAGGCTTGGGCTAGCAAGTCTCACCGGGGAGCTGTTTTTT
CASSQDRRLGLASLTGELFF
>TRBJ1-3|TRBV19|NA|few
TGTGCCAGTAGAACTCACAGGGGAAACACCATATATTTT
CASRTHRGNTIYF
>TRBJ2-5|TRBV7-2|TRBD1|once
TGTGCCAGCAGCTTGGGACAGGGAACCCAAGAGACCCAGTACTTC
CASSLGQGTQETQYF
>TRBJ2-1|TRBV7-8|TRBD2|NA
TGTGCCAGCAGCTTTAGAACTAGCGTTTACAATGAGCAGTTCTTC
CASSFRTSVYNEQFF
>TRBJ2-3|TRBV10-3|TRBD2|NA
TGTGCCATCAGTAAGGGACTAGCGGTCACAGATACGCAGTATTTT
CAISKGLAVTDTQYF
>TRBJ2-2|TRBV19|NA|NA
TGTGCCAGTAGTATAGGGGGAGAGTACACCGGGGAGCTGTTTTTT
CASSIGGEYTGELFF
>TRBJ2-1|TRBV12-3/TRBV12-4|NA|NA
TGTGCCAGCAGCCTCAGACAGAAAGGAGAGCAGTTCTTC
CASSLRQKGEQFF
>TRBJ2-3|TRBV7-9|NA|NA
TGTGCCAGCAGCCCCGAATTTAGTACGCAGTATTTT
CASSPEFSTQYF
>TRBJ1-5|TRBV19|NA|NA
TGTGCCAGTAGTATAGGGAGGGCGGGTCAGCCCCAGCATTTT
CASSIGRAGQPQHF